A single sample gave rise to the 23 T cell receptor beta chains below, sequenced in a study of blood T cell repertoires in COVID-19. Sequencing used immunoSEQ multiplex PCR; TCRdb keeps in-frame clones, though not all of them. This table holds tens of thousands of clones, 80% to 85% found once. The sequenced sample was peripheral blood. Receptor source: a human donor with acute or convalescent COVID-19. The donor label of this sample is uncertain.

This chain links TRBV4-1 with TRBJ2-1, with D possibly being TRBD1 (6 bases). CDR1 MGHRA and CDR2 YSYEKL come from the germline V gene. V dropped 0 bases and J dropped 14 bases, with 14 bases sitting between them. The CDR3 runs 13 residues. CDR3 bases: TGCGCCAGCAGCCAAGAAGTGGCAGGGGATGAGTTCTTC. Translated: CASSQEVAGDEFF.

The rearrangement joins TRBV6-5 to TRBJ1-3; tentative D call: TRBD1 (6 bases). This CDR3 has 14 residues. From germline, CDR1 is MNHEY and CDR2 SVGAGI. V gave up 6 bases and J gave up 0 bases, with 9 bases separating them. The DNA for the CDR3 is TGTGCCAGCAGGGGACATAGCTCTGGAAACACCATATATTTT. Amino acid sequence: CASRGHSSGNTIYF.

The chain couples TRBV11-2 to TRBJ2-7, with a weak D call TRBD2 (7 bases). The ends were cut back, 0 bases at V and 0 bases at J, with 15 bases in the middle. The CDR3 runs to 17 residues. Per the germline V gene, CDR1 is SGHAT and CDR2 is FQNNGV. The CDR3 DNA reads TGTGCCAGCAGCTTAGAGCGGGGGCCAGGGATCTCCTACGAGCAGTACTTC. Its protein product is CASSLERGPGISYEQYF.

The V gene is TRBV6-5, the J gene TRBJ1-6; TRBD1 matches 7 bases. After removal of 4 bases from V and 10 bases from J, the junction contained 13 bases not matched to a gene. This CDR3 is 16 amino acids long. The germline V gene has CDR1 MNHEY and CDR2 SVGAGI. DNA for the CDR3: TGTGCCAGCAGTTCCCCTCCGACAGGGTTGTACTCACCCCTCCACTTT. It encodes CASSSPPTGLYSPLHF.

The J gene is TRBJ1-1, the V gene TRBV10-3; 8 positions match TRBD1. The CDR3 extends over 14 amino acids. Germline V gene sequence: CDR1 ENHRY, CDR2 SYGVKD. The ends lost 7 bases at V and 4 bases at J; junction bases unmatched: 8. CDR3 in DNA: TGTGCCATCACCGCAGGGGGCGAGGGCACTGAAGCTTTCTTT. It yields the protein CAITAGGEGTEAFF.

V usage is TRBV28 and J usage is TRBJ2-7, with D possibly being TRBD1 (5 bases). Between the trimmed V and J ends, which lost 6 bases and 2 bases, there was a span of 17 bases. The CDR3 contains 15 residues. Germline CDR1 and CDR2: MDHEN and SYDVKM. The CDR3, as DNA: TGTGCCAGCAGCCCTATAGGGGTGGGGACCTACGAGCAGTACTTC. Amino acids: CASSPIGVGTYEQYF.

The chain uses TRBV28 and TRBJ1-6; the match to TRBD1 covers 7 bases. The CDR3 runs 14 residues. Unmatched junction bases numbered 10, after V lost 3 bases and J lost 14 bases. Per the germline V gene, CDR1 is MDHEN and CDR2 is SYDVKM. The CDR3 nucleotides read TGTGCCAGCAGTTTTTTAGGCCAGGGGGTAACCCTCCACTTT. Translated: CASSFLGQGVTLHF.

The CDR3 nucleotides are TGTGCCAGCAGCTTTAGCTACGGGAGGGGACAAGAGACCCAGTACTTC. Translating gives CASSFSYGRGQETQYF. The chain uses TRBV7-2 and TRBJ2-5; 8 bases are shared with TRBD2. This CDR3 has 16 amino acids. V shed 3 bases, J shed 2 bases, and the junction held 8 bases outside the gene matches. Germline CDR1 reads SGHTA; CDR2 reads FQGNSA.

J is TRBJ1-2 and V is TRBV30; the D is unclear. The V end lost 5 bases, the J end lost 8 bases, and 18 bases lay between the germline ends. Germline-derived CDR1 and CDR2 are GTSNPN and SVGIG (reference sequence). This CDR3 region has 13 residues. The CDR3 protein is CAWGRDRPRGYTF. CDR3 nucleotides: TGTGCCTGGGGGAGAGATCGCCCTAGGGGCTACACCTTC.

This clone was counted only a few times. The J gene is TRBJ2-5, the V gene TRBV4-1; D is perhaps TRBD2 (6 bases). V gave up 4 bases and J gave up 2 bases, with 14 bases separating them. There are 15 residues in the CDR3. Germline loops: CDR1 MGHRA, CDR2 YSYEKL. CDR3 DNA: TGCGCCAGCAGCCCCGTTTTTGGGGGGCAAGAGACCCAGTACTTC. This gives the protein CASSPVFGGQETQYF.

V gene TRBV7-9 combines with J gene TRBJ1-1; the match to TRBD1 covers 8 bases. Trimming removed 5 bases from V and 0 bases from J; junction bases left unmatched: 2. The CDR3 consists of 14 residues. Germline CDR1 reads SEHNR; CDR2 reads FQNEAQ (reference sequence). The CDR3 DNA reads as TGTGCCAGCAGCCTACAGGGGGTGAACACTGAAGCTTTCTTT. Translating it yields CASSLQGVNTEAFF. Supplemented by reference TRBV7-9 and TRBJ1-1, the full variable domain reads DTGVSQNPRHKITKRGQNVTFRCDPISEHNRLYWYRQTLGQGPEFLTYFQNEAQLEKSRLLSDRFSAERPKGSFSTLEIQRTEQGDSAMYLCASSLQGVNTEAFFGQGTRLTVV.

This chain connects TRBV5-1 to TRBJ1-1, with TRBD1 as a possible D gene (6 bases). The CDR3 length is 15 residues. V was shortened by 4 bases and J by 5 bases, with 18 bases between the two germline ends. Per germline, CDR1 SGHRS and CDR2 YFSETQ. This CDR3 reads CASSLLGGGTTEAFF. CDR3 DNA: TGCGCCAGCAGCCTACTAGGTGGGGGCACGACTGAAGCTTTCTTT.

This chain joins TRBV14 and TRBJ2-5; 7 positions agree with TRBD2. This CDR3 is built from 13 residues. Germline trimming cut 0 bases from V and 13 bases from J; bases unmatched to any gene: 8. Per germline, CDR1 SGHDN and CDR2 FVKESK. CDR3 sequence reads: CASSQDREAQRYF. In DNA, the CDR3 is TGTGCCAGCAGCCAAGATCGGGAGGCCCAGCGGTACTTC.

About this clone itself: The DNA is omitted, as the CDR3 cannot be located on it reliably, and the CDR3 follows TCRdb's listing. The chain joins TRBV12-2 to TRBJ2-1; the table's D call, TRBD2, has no DNA check behind it. TRBV12-2 is assigned pseudogene status. Including both end residues, the CDR3 is 21 amino acids long. CDR3 sequence: CASRLWGAGTSGRRRRNEQFF.

The V call is TRBV5-4, the J call TRBJ2-3, with 7 positions matching TRBD2. CDR3 length: 16 residues. Germline V gene lookup returns CDR1 SGHNT and CDR2 YYREEE (reference sequence). Trimming removed 0 bases from V and 1 base from J; junction bases left unmatched: 5. CDR3 sequence (DNA): TGTGCCAGCAGCTTGGTCCGGCTAGCGGGCACAGATACGCAGTATTTT. Translating gives CASSLVRLAGTDTQYF.

This clone showed up just a few times. The CDR3 sequence is CASSGGDWYNEQFF. The CDR3 nucleotides read TGTGCCAGCAGCGGGGGGGACTGGTACAATGAGCAGTTCTTC. This chain links TRBV9 with TRBJ2-1; D is perhaps TRBD2 (6 bases). Germline loops: CDR1 SGDLS, CDR2 YYNGEE. V was clipped by 3 bases and J by 4 bases, with 11 bases between them. CDR3 length equals 14 residues.

The rearrangement uses TRBV5-1 and TRBJ1-2; D remains ambiguous. This CDR3 spans 13 amino acids. Germline V gives CDR1 SGHRS, CDR2 YFSETQ. Trimming removed 4 bases at V and 4 bases at J, with 11 bases between. CDR3 bases: TGCGCCAGCAGCCGGGAGGAGGGCTATGGCTACACCTTC. Protein product: CASSREEGYGYTF.

This chain joins TRBV6-1 and TRBJ1-2, with a weak D call TRBD1 (5 bases). The V gene lost 4 bases and the J gene lost 8 bases, with 23 bases spanning the gap. The CDR3 has 16 residues. Germline loops: CDR1 MNHNS, CDR2 SASEGT. Written as DNA, the CDR3 is TGTGCCAGCAGTGGCTGGGGGGGGACTTTTGTGGAGGGCTACACCTTC. Translation: CASSGWGGTFVEGYTF.

The V call is TRBV11-3, the J call TRBJ2-5; D unclear. Germline V gene data show CDR1 as SGHNT and CDR2 as YENEEA. V shed 5 bases and J shed 1 base, with 14 bases lying between them. This CDR3 is built from 15 residues. CDR3 DNA sequence: TGTGCCAGCAGCCAGCAGGAAGTACTCCAAGAGACCCAGTACTTC. Translating gives CASSQQEVLQETQYF.

V gene TRBV18 combines with J gene TRBJ2-7, with a weak D call TRBD2 (5 bases). Germline assignment: CDR1 KGHSH and CDR2 LQKENI. V lost 2 bases and J 5 bases, leaving 10 bases between the germline ends. There are 13 residues in the CDR3. CDR3 DNA: TGTGCCAGCTCACCATCGGTCGGGGACGAGCAGTACTTC. Its protein is CASSPSVGDEQYF.

This rearrangement joins TRBV7-2 to TRBJ1-1; TRBD1 might be the D (5 bases). CDR3 length: 14 residues. From germline, CDR1 is SGHTA and CDR2 FQGNSA. The V and J ends lost 4 bases and 2 bases respectively, with 11 bases between them. CDR3 loop: CASSSGADNTEAFF. DNA of the CDR3: TGTGCCAGCAGCTCTGGGGCAGACAACACTGAAGCTTTCTTT.

The V call is TRBV19, the J call TRBJ2-7, with D possibly being TRBD2 (6 bases). CDR3 size: 11 residues. CDR1 and CDR2 (germline): LNHDA, SQIVND (reference sequence). Trimming shortened V by 5 bases and J by 5 bases, and 7 bases separated the two germline ends. In nucleotides, the CDR3 is TGTGCCAGTAGTGGGGGGAACGAGCAGTACTTC. Amino acids: CASSGGNEQYF.

This clone was seen once. The V gene is TRBV7-2, the J gene TRBJ2-1; the match to TRBD1 covers 7 bases. The junction had 6 bases not matched to a gene; V was cut back by 2 bases and J by 8 bases. The CDR3 spans 14 residues. CDR1 and CDR2 from the germline V gene are SGHTA and FQGNSA. The CDR3 is CASSLLGQGDEQFF. In nucleotides, the CDR3 is TGTGCCAGCAGCTTACTAGGTCAGGGGGATGAGCAGTTCTTC. Combining the CDR3 with reference TRBV7-2 and TRBJ2-1 gives the whole variable domain GAGVSQSPSNKVTEKGKDVELRCDPISGHTALYWYRQSLGQGLEFLIYFQGNSAPDKSGLPSDRFSAERTGGSVSTLTIQRTQQEDSAVYLCASSLLGQGDEQFFGPGTRLTVL.